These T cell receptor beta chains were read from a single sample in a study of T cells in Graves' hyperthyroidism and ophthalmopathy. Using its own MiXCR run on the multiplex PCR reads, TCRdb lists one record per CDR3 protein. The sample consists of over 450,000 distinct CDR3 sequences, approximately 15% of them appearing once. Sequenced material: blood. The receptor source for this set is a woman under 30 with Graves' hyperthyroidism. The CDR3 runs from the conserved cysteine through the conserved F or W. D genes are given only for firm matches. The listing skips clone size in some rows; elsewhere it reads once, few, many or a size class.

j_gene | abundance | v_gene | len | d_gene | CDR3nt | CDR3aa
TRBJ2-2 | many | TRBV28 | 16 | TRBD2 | TGTGCCAGCAGGGGCGGGGGACTAGAGAACACCGGGGAGCTGTTTTTT | CASRGGGLENTGELFF
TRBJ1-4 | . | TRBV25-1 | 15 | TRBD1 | TGTGCCTGCAGTGGGGCAACAGGGGTCAATGAAAAACTGTTTTTT | CACSGATGVNEKLFF
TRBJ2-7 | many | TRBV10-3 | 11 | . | TGTGCCATCAGTGAAGAGTACGAGCAGTACTTC | CAISEEYEQYF
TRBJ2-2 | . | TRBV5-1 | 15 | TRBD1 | TGCGCCAGCCAGGCGACAGGGGGGGACACCGGGGAGCTGTTTTTT | CASQATGGDTGELFF
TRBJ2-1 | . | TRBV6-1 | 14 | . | TGTGCCACCAAAGGGTGGGGGAGAGACAATGAGCAGTTCTTC | CATKGWGRDNEQFF
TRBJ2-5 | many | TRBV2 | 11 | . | TGTGCCGGACGAGGGGGGGAGACCCAGTACTTC | CAGRGGETQYF
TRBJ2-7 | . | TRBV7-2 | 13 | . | TGTGCCAGCAGCTGGGGACTGTCCTACGAGCAGTACTTC | CASSWGLSYEQYF
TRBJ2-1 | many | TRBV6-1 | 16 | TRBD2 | TGTGCCAGCAGATTTCGGACTAGCGTAGCCTACAATGAGCAGTTCTTC | CASRFRTSVAYNEQFF
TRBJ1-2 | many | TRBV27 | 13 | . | TGTGCCAGCAGCTTATCAGGACAGAATGGCTACACCTTC | CASSLSGQNGYTF
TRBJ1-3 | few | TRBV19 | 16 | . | TGTGCCAGTAATACTGTAACATCGGGTTTGAGAAACACCATATATTTT | CASNTVTSGLRNTIYF
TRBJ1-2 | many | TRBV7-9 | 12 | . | TGTGCCAGCAGCCCCGAGACAGCTATTTACACCTTC | CASSPETAIYTF
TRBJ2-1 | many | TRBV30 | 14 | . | TGTGCCTGGAGTGTAAATGGACTTCCTAATGAGCAGTTCTTC | CAWSVNGLPNEQFF
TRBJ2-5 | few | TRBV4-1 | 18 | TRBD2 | TGTGCCAGCAGCCAAGAGGGGCAAGGTAGCGGGGGGACGGAGACCCAGTACTTC | CASSQEGQGSGGTETQYF
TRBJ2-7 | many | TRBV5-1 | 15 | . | TGCGCCAGCAGCTTGGGTCCAAGGAGCTCCTACGAGCAGTACTTC | CASSLGPRSSYEQYF